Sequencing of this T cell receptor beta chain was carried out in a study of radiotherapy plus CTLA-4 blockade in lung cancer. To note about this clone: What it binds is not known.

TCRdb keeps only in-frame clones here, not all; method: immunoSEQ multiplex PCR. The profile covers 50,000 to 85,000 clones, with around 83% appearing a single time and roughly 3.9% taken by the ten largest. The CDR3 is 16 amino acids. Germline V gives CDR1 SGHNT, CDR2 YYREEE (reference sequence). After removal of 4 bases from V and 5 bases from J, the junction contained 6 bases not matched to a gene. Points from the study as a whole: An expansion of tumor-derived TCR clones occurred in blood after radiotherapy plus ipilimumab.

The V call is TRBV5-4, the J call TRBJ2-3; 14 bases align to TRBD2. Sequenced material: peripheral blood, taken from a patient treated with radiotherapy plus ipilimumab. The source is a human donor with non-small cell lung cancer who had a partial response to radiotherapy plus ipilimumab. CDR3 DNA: TGTGCCAGCAGCCGGGGACTAGCGGGAGATGGAGATACGCAGTATTTT. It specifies CASSRGLAGDGDTQYF.